This T cell receptor (beta chain) was obtained from a study of cytomegalovirus exposure and HLA in healthy donors. PCR involved 60 Vbeta and 13 Jbeta primers. The assay was immunoSEQ multiplex PCR, and TCRdb's table has in-frame clones only and misses some. The sample contains over 150,000 clones, approximately 75% of which appear only once. The sample holds a few counts of this clone. The identical CDR3 is also encoded by other nucleotide sequences in the sample. The source of this sequence is a young woman in good health and CMV-seronegative. Sequenced: PBMCs.

The CDR3 protein is CASSFRGTNTEAFF. In DNA form, the CDR3 reads TGTGCCAGCAGTTTTAGGGGTACCAACACTGAAGCTTTCTTT. The chain couples TRBV27 to TRBJ1-1, with D perhaps TRBD1 (5 bases). From germline, CDR1 is MNHEY and CDR2 SMNVEV (reference sequence). The CDR3 consists of 14 residues. Trimming left V 3 bases short and J 2 bases short, with 10 bases between.